A few counts support the clone carrying this T cell receptor beta chain. The antigen is unknown. These data belong to a study of metastatic and nonmetastatic thyroid tumors. On the study more broadly: Blood and tumor or nodule tissue repertoires from malignant and benign thyroid patients were compared.

Each patient went into thyroid surgery without having received any treatment. Per the authors' pipeline: A classifier of distant metastasis in papillary thyroid cancer was built from CDR3 differences (across clinicopathological groups). TCRdb reanalyzed the PCR reads with MiXCR. TCRdb assigned the V and J calls; the authors' analysis was not used. The sample records about 12,000 clones, 26% being singletons. Trimming removed 6 bases at V and 3 bases at J, with 15 bases between. The CDR3 is 14 amino acids. Germline V lookup: CDR1 ENHRY, CDR2 SYGVKD. Regarding the study as a whole: Benign nodules reportedly had significantly lower TCR beta diversity than malignant thyroid tumors in blood and tumor.

This chain links TRBV10-3 with TRBJ2-7; possibly TRBD1 for D (6 bases). The specimen was tumor tissue. The clonotype was recovered from a female donor with papillary thyroid cancer or a benign thyroid nodule (not recorded which). Some clones in this sample may be carry-over from other donors' samples. The CDR3 loop reads CAIRTIQGSYEQYF. The CDR3 DNA reads TGTGCCATCAGAACAATACAGGGTAGCTACGAGCAGTACTTC.